The 2 T cell receptor beta chains below were found in one sample sequenced in a study of control samples from healthy donors and cancer patients. Only in-frame clones appear in the TCRdb table, and some are missing; sequencing was by immunoSEQ multiplex PCR. The profile covers about 79,000 clones, with 80% to 95% appearing a single time and around 1.3% taken by the ten largest. Sequenced sample: PBMCs. These TCRs come from a woman aged 40 to 50 with lung cancer.

The chain has TRBV5-5 and TRBJ2-1; no reliable D call. Trimming cost V 0 bases and J 7 bases, with 8 bases left between them. Germline loops: CDR1 SGHKS, CDR2 YYEKEE (reference sequence). The CDR3 extends over 13 amino acids. The CDR3 spells CASSLGLINEQFF. The CDR3 nucleotides are TGTGCCAGCAGCTTGGGCCTTATTAATGAGCAGTTCTTC.

The chain uses TRBV19 and TRBJ2-7, with a weak D call TRBD1 (6 bases). The germline V gene has CDR1 LNHDA and CDR2 SQIVND (reference sequence). V lost 6 bases to trimming and J lost 1 base, with 16 bases between them. The CDR3 is 15 residues long. This CDR3 is CASRLGAVLSYEQYF. In nucleotides, the CDR3 is TGTGCCAGTAGGTTGGGGGCCGTTCTATCCTACGAGCAGTACTTC.